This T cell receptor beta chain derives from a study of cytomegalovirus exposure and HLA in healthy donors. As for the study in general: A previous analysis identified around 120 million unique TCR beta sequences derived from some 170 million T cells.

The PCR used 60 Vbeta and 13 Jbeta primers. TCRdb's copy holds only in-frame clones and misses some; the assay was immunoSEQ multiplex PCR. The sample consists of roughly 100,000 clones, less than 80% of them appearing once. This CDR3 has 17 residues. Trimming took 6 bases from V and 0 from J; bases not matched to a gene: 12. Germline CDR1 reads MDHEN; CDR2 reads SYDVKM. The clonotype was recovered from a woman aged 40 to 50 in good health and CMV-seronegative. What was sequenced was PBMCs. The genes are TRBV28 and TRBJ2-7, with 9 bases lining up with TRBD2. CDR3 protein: CASSSNHLAGVSYEQYF. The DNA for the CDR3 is TGTGCCAGCAGCTCAAACCATTTAGCGGGAGTCTCCTACGAGCAGTACTTC.